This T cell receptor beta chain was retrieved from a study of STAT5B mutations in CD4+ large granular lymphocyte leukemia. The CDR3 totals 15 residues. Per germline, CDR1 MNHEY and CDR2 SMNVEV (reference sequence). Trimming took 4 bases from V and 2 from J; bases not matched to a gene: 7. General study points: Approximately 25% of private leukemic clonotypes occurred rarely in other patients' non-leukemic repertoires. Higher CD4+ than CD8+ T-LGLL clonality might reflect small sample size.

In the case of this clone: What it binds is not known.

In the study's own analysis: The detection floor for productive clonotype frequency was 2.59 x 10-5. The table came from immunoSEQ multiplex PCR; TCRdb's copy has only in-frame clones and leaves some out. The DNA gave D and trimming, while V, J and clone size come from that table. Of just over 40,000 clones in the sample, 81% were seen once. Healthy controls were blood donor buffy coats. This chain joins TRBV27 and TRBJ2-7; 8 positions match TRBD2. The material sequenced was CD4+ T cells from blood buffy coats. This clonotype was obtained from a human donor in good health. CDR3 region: CASSSIAGRTYEQYF. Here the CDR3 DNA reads TGTGCCAGCAGTTCAATAGCGGGACGAACCTACGAGCAGTACTTC.